Listed below are T cell receptor beta chains from one sample, sequenced in a study of cytomegalovirus exposure and HLA in healthy donors. TCRdb's table, derived via immunoSEQ multiplex PCR, lists solely in-frame clones and lacks some. Of roughly 170,000 clones detected, around four fifths appear once; the ten largest clones hold approximately 13%. Sequencing used PBMCs. The receptors originated from a woman aged 45-65 years in good health and CMV-seropositive. Both conserved end residues are part of each CDR3. A D gene is named only where the DNA matches it firmly. A clone size is listed for some rows: how often the clone was seen (once, few, many), or a class if it is expanded.

clone_size	d_call	v_call	j_call	cdr3_aa	cdr3_nt
few	TRBD2	TRBV6-6	TRBJ2-7	CASGLAGGYEQYF	TGTGCCAGTGGACTAGCGGGGGGTTACGAGCAGTACTTC
few	TRBD1	TRBV5-4	TRBJ1-6	CASSSKGAPGQGNSPLHF	TGTGCCAGCAGCTCGAAGGGGGCTCCGGGACAGGGTAATTCACCCCTCCACTTT
few	-	TRBV28	TRBJ1-5	CAGATSNDQPQHF	TGTGCCGGGGCGACCTCAAACGATCAGCCCCAGCATTTT
-	-	TRBV15	TRBJ1-1	CATSRGDGGVNTEAFF	TGTGCCACCAGCAGAGGCGATGGGGGGGTGAACACTGAAGCTTTCTTT
-	-	TRBV7-8	TRBJ2-1	CASSLRRQASSYNEQFF	TGTGCCAGCAGCTTAAGGCGACAGGCGAGCTCCTACAATGAGCAGTTCTTC
-	TRBD1	TRBV11-2	TRBJ1-2	CASSLSGQGVIYGYTF	TGTGCCAGCAGCTTGTCGGGACAGGGGGTTATTTATGGCTACACCTTC
-	-	TRBV6-6	TRBJ1-5	CASTNKGTNQPQHF	TGTGCCAGCACCAACAAGGGGACTAATCAGCCCCAGCATTTT
-	-	TRBV18	TRBJ1-6	CASSLEGVINSPLHF	TGTGCCAGCTCACTTGAGGGGGTCATTAATTCACCCCTCCACTTT
-	-	TRBV13	TRBJ2-7	CASSYNRVGEQYF	TGTGCCAGCAGCTACAACAGGGTCGGCGAGCAGTACTTC
-	-	TRBV4-2	TRBJ1-3	CASSQRGAGNTIYF	TGTGCCAGCAGCCAAAGGGGTGCCGGAAACACCATATATTTT
-	-	TRBV19	TRBJ1-2	CASSIPQGGYTF	TGTGCCAGTAGTATCCCCCAGGGTGGCTACACCTTC
once	-	TRBV9	TRBJ1-1	CASSVGQAFNTEAFF	TGTGCCAGCAGCGTAGGACAGGCCTTCAACACTGAAGCTTTCTTT
-	-	TRBV6-1	TRBJ1-1	CASSGTEAFF	TGTGCCTCGTCCGGGACTGAAGCTTTCTTT
-	TRBD1	TRBV12-5	TRBJ1-4	CASGSGQGREKLFF	TGTGCTAGTGGTTCAGGACAGGGAAGAGAAAAACTGTTTTTT
-	-	TRBV9	TRBJ2-1	CASSVEARSSYNEQFF	TGTGCCAGCAGCGTAGAGGCGCGGAGCTCCTACAATGAGCAGTTCTTC